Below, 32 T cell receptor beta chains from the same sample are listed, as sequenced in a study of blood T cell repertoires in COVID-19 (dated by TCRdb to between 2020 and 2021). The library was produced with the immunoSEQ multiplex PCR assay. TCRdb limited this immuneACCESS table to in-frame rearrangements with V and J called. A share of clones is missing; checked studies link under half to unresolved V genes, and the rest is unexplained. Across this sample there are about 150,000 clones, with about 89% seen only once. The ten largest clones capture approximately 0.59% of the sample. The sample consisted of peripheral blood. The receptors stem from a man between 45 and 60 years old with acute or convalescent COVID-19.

CDR3 DNA: TGTGCCAGCAGCTTGCTCTTCCGGCTAGCGACGAGCACAGATACGCAGTATTTT. Its translation is CASSLLFRLATSTDTQYF. The chain uses TRBV5-6 and TRBJ2-3, with a possible D match to TRBD2 (6 bases). Germline CDR1 is SGHDT and CDR2 is YYEEEE. V lost 1 base and J 0 bases, leaving 18 bases between the germline ends. This CDR3 is built from 18 residues.

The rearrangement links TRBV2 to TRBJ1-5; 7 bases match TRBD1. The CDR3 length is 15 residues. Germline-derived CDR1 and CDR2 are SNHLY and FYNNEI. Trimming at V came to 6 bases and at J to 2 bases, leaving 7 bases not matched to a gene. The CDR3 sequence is CASRGDSSGNQPQHF. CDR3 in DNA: TGTGCCAGCAGGGGGGACAGCTCCGGCAATCAGCCCCAGCATTTT.

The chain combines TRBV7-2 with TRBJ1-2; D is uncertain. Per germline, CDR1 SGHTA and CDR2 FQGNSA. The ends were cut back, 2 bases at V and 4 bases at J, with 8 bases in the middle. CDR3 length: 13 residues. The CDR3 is CASSLREIYGYTF. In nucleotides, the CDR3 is TGTGCCAGCAGCTTACGCGAGATCTATGGCTACACCTTC.

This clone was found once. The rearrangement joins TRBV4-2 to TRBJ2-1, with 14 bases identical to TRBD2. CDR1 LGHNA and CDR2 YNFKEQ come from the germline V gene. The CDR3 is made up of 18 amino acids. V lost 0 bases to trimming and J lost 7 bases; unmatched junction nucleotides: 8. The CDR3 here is CASSQEGTSGSRRNEQFF. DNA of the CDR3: TGTGCCAGCAGCCAAGAAGGGACTAGCGGGAGTCGGCGGAATGAGCAGTTCTTC.

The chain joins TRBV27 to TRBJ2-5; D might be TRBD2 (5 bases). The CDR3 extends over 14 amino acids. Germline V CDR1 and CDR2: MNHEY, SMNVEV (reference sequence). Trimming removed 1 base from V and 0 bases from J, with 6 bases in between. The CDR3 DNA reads TGTGCCAGCAGTTTATACGGGAACCAAGAGACCCAGTACTTC. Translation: CASSLYGNQETQYF.

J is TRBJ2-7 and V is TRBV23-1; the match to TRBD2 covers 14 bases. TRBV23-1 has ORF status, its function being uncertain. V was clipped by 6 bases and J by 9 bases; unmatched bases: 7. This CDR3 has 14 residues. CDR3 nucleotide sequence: TGCGCCAGCAGGAGACTAGCGGGAGGGATAATGCAGTACTTC. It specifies CASRRLAGGIMQYF.

The CDR3 nucleotides read TGTGCCAGCAGAATGACAGTGGGCAATCAGCCCCAGCATTTT. Translated: CASRMTVGNQPQHF. The chain is built from TRBV27 and TRBJ1-5; the D gene is possibly TRBD1 (5 bases). In germline, CDR1 is MNHEY, CDR2 SMNVEV (reference sequence). The V end was cut by 6 bases, the J end by 2 bases, with 11 bases between. This CDR3 is 14 amino acids long.

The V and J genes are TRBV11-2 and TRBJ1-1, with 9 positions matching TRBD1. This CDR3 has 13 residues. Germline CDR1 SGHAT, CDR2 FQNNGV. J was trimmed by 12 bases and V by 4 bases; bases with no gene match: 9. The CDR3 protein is CASSSTGTGSTFF. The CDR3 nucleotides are TGTGCCAGCAGCTCAACCGGGACAGGGTCAACTTTCTTT.

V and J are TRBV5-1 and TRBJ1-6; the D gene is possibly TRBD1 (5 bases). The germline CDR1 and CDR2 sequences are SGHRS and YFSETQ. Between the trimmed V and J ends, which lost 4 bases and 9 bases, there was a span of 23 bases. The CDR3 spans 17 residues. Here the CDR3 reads CASSPSTGVLRASPLHF. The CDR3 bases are TGCGCCAGCAGCCCGTCCACGGGGGTTCTACGCGCTTCACCCCTCCACTTT. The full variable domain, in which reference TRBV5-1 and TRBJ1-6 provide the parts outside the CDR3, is KAGVTQTPRYLIKTRGQQVTLSCSPISGHRSVSWYQQTPGQGLQFLFEYFSETQRNKGNFPGRFSGRQFSNSRSEMNVSTLELGDSALYLCASSPSTGVLRASPLHFGNGTRLTVT.

The CDR3 coding sequence is TGTGCCTGGAGTGCATTCAGGAACACTGAAGCTTTCTTT. The encoded protein is CAWSAFRNTEAFF. The chain combines TRBV30 with TRBJ1-1; D is undetermined. CDR1 GTSNPN and CDR2 SVGIG come from the germline V gene (reference sequence). The V end was cut by 1 base, the J end by 1 base, with 7 bases between. The CDR3 is 13 residues long.

DNA of the CDR3: TGTGCCAGCAGCTTGAGGCCCGGCGATGATACGCAGTATTTT. It is translated as CASSLRPGDDTQYF. The V call is TRBV7-3, the J call TRBJ2-3; D uncertain. Trimming pared 3 bases from V and 6 bases from J, leaving 13 bases between. This CDR3 is built from 14 residues. Germline assignment: CDR1 SGHTA and CDR2 FQGTGA.

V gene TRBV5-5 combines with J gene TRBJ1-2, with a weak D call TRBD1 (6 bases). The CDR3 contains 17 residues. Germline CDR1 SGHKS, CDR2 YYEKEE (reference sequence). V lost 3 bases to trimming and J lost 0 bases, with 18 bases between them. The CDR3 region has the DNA TGTGCCAGCAGCTCGGTACAGGGACGGGCCACTAACTATGGCTACACCTTC. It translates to CASSSVQGRATNYGYTF.

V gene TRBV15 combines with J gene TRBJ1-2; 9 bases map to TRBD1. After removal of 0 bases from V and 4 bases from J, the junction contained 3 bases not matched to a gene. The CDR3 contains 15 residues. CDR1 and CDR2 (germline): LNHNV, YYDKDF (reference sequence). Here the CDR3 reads CATSRDRQGVYGYTF. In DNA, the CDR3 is TGTGCCACCAGCAGAGATCGACAGGGGGTCTATGGCTACACCTTC.

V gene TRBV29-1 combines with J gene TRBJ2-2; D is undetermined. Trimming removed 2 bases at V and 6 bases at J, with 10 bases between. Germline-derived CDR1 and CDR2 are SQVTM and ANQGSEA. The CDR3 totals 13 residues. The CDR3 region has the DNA TGCAGCGTTGAACAGGATCTTCCCGGGGAGCTGTTTTTT. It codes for CSVEQDLPGELFF.

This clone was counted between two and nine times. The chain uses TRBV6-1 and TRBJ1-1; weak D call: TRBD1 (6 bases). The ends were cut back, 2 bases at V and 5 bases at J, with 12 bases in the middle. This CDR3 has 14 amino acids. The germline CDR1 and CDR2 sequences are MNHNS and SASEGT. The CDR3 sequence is CASSEWGQGTEAFF. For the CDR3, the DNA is TGTGCCAGCAGTGAATGGGGGCAGGGGACTGAAGCTTTCTTT.

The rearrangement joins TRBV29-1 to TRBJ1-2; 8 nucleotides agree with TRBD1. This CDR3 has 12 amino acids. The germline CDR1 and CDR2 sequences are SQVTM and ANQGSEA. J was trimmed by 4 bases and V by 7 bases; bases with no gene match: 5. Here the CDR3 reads CSASGQAYGYTF. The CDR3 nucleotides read TGCAGCGCTTCGGGACAGGCCTATGGCTACACCTTC.

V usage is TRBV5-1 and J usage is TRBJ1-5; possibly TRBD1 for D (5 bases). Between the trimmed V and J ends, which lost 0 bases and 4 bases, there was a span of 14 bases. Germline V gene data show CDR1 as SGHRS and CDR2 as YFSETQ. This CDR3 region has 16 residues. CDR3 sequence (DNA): TGCGCCAGCAGCTTGGAAGGGGCCAGACCTAATCAGCCCCAGCATTTT. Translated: CASSLEGARPNQPQHF. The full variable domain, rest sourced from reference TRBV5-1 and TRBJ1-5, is KAGVTQTPRYLIKTRGQQVTLSCSPISGHRSVSWYQQTPGQGLQFLFEYFSETQRNKGNFPGRFSGRQFSNSRSEMNVSTLELGDSALYLCASSLEGARPNQPQHFGDGTRLSIL.

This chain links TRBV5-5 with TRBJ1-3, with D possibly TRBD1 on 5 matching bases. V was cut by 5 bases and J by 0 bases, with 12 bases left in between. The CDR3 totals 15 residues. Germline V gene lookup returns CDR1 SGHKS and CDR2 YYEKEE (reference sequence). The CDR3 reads CASSPDSTSGNTIYF. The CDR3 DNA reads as TGTGCCAGCAGTCCCGACAGTACCTCTGGAAACACCATATATTTT. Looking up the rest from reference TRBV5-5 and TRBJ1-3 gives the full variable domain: DAGVTQSPTHLIKTRGQQVTLRCSPISGHKSVSWYQQVLGQGPQFIFQYYEKEERGRGNFPDRFSARQFPNYSSELNVNALLLGDSALYLCASSPDSTSGNTIYFGEGSWLTVV.

The CDR3 coding sequence is TGTGCCAGCAGCTTGGACGCCCAGGGGGGCTACACCTTC. The encoded protein is CASSLDAQGGYTF. The rearrangement uses TRBV5-5 and TRBJ1-2; weak D call: TRBD1 (6 bases). The V gene's germline CDR1 is SGHKS and CDR2 YYEKEE (reference sequence). Trimming took off 0 bases at V and 8 bases at J, with 11 bases between the two ends. This CDR3 contains 13 residues. Full variable domain (missing parts from reference TRBV5-5 and TRBJ1-2): DAGVTQSPTHLIKTRGQQVTLRCSPISGHKSVSWYQQVLGQGPQFIFQYYEKEERGRGNFPDRFSARQFPNYSSELNVNALLLGDSALYLCASSLDAQGGYTFGSGTRLTVV.

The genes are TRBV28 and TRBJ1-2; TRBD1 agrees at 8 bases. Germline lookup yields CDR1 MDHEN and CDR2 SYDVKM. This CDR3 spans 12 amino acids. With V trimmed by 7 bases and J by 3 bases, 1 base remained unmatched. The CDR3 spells CASTTGDYGYTF. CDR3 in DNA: TGTGCCAGCACGACAGGGGACTATGGCTACACCTTC.

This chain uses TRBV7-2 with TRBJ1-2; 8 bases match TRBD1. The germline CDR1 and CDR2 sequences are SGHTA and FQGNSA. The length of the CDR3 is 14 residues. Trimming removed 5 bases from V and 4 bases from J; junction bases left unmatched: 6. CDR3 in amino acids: CASSVQGGAYGYTF. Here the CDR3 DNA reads TGTGCCAGCAGCGTACAGGGGGGTGCCTATGGCTACACCTTC.

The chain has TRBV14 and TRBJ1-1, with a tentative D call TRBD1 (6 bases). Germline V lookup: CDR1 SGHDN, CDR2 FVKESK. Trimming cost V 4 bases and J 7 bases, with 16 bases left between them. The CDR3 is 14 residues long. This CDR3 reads CASSLATGQLEAFF. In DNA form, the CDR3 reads TGTGCCAGCAGCCTCGCGACCGGACAGCTTGAAGCTTTCTTT.

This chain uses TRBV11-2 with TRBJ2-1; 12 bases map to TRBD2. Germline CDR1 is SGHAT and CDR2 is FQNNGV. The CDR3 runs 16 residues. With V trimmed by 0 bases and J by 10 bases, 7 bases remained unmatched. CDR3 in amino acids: CASSLDITSGGREQFF. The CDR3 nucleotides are TGTGCCAGCAGCTTAGATATAACTAGCGGGGGGCGGGAGCAGTTCTTC.

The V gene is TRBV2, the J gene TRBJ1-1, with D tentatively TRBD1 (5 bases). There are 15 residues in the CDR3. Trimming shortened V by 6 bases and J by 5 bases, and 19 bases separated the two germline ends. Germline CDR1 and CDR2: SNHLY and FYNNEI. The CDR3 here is CASRLGKGLGTEAFF. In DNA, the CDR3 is TGTGCCAGCAGATTAGGCAAGGGGCTAGGAACTGAAGCTTTCTTT.

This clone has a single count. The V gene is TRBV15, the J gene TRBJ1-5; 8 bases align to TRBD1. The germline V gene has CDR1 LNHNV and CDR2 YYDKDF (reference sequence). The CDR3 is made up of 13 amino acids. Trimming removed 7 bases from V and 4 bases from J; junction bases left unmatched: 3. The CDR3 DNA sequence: TGTGCCACCACCAACAGGGGGAATCAGCCCCAGCATTTT. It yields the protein CATTNRGNQPQHF. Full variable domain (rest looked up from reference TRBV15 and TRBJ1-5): DAMVIQNPRYQVTQFGKPVTLSCSQTLNHNVMYWYQQKSSQAPKLLFHYYDKDFNNEADTPDNFQSRRPNTSFCFLDIRSPGLGDTAMYLCATTNRGNQPQHFGDGTRLSIL.

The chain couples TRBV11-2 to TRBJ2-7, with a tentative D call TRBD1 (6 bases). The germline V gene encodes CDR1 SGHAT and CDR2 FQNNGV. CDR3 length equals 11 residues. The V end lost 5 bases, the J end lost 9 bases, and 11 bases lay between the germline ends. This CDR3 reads CASSHRAWQYV. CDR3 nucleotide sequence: TGTGCCAGCAGCCACAGGGCGTGGCAGTACGTC.

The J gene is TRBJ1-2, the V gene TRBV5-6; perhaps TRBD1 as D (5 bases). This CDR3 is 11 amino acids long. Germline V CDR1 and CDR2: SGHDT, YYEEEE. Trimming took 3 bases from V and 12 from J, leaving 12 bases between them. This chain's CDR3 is CASSSGTGDTF. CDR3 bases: TGTGCCAGCAGCTCCGGGACTGGGGACACCTTC.

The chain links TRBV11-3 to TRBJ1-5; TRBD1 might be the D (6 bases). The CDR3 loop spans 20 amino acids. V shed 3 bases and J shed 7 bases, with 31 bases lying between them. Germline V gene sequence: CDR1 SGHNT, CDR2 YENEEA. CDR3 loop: CASSFEHQSPVGRGEQPQHF. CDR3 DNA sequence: TGTGCCAGCAGCTTCGAACACCAATCTCCCGTCGGCAGGGGTGAGCAGCCCCAGCATTTT.

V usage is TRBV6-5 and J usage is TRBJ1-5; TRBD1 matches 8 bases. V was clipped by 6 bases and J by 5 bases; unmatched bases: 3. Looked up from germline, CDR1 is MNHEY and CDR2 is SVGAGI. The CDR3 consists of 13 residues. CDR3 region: CASRTGVDQPQHF. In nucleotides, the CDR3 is TGTGCCAGCAGGACAGGGGTTGATCAGCCCCAGCATTTT.

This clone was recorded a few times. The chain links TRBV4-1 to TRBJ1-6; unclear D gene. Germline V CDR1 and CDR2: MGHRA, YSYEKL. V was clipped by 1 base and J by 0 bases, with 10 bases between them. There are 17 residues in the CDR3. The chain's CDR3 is CASSQAPLSSYNSPLHF. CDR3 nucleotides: TGCGCCAGCAGCCAAGCGCCCTTGAGCTCCTATAATTCACCCCTCCACTTT.

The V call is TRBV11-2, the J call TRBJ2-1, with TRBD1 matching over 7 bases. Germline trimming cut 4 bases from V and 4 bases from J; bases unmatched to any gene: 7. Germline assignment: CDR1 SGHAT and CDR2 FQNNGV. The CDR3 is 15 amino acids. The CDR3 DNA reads TGTGCCAGCAGCTCTGGGGGACAGAAGTACAATGAGCAGTTCTTC. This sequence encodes CASSSGGQKYNEQFF.

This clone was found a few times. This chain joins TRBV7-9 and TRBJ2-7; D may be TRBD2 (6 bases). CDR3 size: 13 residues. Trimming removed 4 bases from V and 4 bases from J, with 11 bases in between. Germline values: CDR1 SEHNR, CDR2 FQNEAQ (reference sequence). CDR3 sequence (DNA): TGTGCCAGCAGCTCCCACGGGAGTTACGAGCAGTACTTC. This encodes CASSSHGSYEQYF.